Here is one T cell receptor (beta chain) with its context. It was with a sample-barcoded 5' primer and a J-beta primer mix that a second PCR of roughly 7 to 11 cycles was run. Each cDNA molecule was tagged by a template-switch adaptor that had 12 random nucleotides. MiXCR, applied by TCRdb to the 5' RACE reads, yields one record per CDR3 protein. The table lists around 1.1 million distinct CDR3 sequences, 35% to 45% of them singletons. The data are from a study of blood T cells in healthy people across ages. CDR1 and CDR2 (germline): LGHNA, YSLEER. The CDR3 totals 15 residues. Unmatched junction bases numbered 10, after V lost 4 bases and J lost 6 bases.

This chain joins TRBV4-3 and TRBJ1-2, with 8 bases matching TRBD1. The clonotype was recovered from a man aged 18 to 29 in good health. Sequencing input: blood. Written as DNA, the CDR3 is TGCGCCAGCAGCCCGCACCACAGGGGGTCGGATGGCTACACCTTC. Protein product: CASSPHHRGSDGYTF.